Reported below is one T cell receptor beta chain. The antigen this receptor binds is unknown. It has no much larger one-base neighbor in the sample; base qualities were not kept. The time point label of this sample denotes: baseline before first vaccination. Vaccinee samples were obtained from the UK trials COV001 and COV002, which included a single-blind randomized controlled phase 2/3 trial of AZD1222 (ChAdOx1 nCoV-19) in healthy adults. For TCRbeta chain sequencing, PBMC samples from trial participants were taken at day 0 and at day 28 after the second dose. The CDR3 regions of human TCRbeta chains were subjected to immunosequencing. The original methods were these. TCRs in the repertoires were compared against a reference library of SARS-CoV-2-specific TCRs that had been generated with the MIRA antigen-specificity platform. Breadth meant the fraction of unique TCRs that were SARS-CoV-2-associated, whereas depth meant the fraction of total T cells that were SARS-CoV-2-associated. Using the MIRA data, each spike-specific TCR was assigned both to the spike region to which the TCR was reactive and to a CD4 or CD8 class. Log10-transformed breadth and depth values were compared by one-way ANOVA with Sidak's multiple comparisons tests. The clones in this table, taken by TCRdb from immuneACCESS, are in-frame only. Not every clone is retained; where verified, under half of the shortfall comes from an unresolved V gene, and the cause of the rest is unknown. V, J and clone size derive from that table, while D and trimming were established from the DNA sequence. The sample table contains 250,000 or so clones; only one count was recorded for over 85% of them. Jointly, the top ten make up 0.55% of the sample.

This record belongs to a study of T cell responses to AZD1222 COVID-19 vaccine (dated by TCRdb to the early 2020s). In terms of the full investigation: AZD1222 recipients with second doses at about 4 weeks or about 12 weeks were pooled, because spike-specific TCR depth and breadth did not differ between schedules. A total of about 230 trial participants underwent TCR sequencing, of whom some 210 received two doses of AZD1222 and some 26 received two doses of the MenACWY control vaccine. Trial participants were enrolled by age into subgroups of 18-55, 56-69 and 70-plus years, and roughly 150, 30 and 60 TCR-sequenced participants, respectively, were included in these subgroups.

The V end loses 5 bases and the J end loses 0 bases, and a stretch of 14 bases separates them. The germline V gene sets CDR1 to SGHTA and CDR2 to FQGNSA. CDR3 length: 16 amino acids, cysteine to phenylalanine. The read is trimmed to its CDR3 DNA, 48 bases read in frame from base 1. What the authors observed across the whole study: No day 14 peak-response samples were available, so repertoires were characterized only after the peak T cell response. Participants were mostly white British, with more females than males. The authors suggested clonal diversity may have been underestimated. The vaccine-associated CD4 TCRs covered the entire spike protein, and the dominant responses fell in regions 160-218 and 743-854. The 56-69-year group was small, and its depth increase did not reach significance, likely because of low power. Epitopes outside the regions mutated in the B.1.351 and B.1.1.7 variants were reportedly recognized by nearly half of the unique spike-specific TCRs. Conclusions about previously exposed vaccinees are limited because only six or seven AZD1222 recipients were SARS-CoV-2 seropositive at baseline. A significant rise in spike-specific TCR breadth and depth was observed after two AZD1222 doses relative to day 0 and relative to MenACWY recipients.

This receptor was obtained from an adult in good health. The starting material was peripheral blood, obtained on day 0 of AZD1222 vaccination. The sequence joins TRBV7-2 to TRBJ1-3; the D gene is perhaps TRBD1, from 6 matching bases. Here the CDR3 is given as CASSDDRTFSGNTIYF. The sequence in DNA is TGTGCCAGCAGCGATGACAGGACCTTCTCTGGAAACACCATATATTTT.